The 12 T cell receptor beta chains listed next were all sequenced from one sample in a study of T cells of healthy individuals. TCRdb ran MiXCR on the 5' RACE reads and lists one entry per CDR3 protein. This table has around 63,000 distinct CDR3 sequences, under 20% appearing once. These receptors came from a human donor in good health.

The chain recombines TRBV28 with TRBJ2-3; D not certain. The CDR3 consists of 13 residues. Looked up from germline, CDR1 is MDHEN and CDR2 is SYDVKM. Trimming removed 10 bases from V and 0 bases from J, with 11 bases in between. This CDR3 is CATQKDSTDTQYF. The DNA of the CDR3 is TGTGCCACCCAAAAAGATAGCACAGATACGCAGTATTTT.

The rearrangement links TRBV7-6 to TRBJ2-3; D remains unclear. Germline loops: CDR1 SGHVS, CDR2 FNYEAQ. V lost 5 bases and J 4 bases, leaving 16 bases between the germline ends. CDR3 size: 15 residues. The CDR3 DNA sequence: TGTGCCAGCAGCCTGACACGGTCGAGCGCAGATACGCAGTATTTT. As protein: CASSLTRSSADTQYF.

This clonotype was observed at least ten times. The chain links TRBV7-8 to TRBJ2-1; 8 bases line up with TRBD2. Germline V gives CDR1 SGHVS, CDR2 FQNEAQ. The trim removed 4 bases at V and 7 bases at J, leaving 9 bases unmatched. The CDR3 contains 15 residues. CDR3: CASSYLRLAPNEQFF. DNA of the CDR3: TGTGCCAGCAGCTATCTTAGACTAGCGCCGAATGAGCAGTTCTTC.

There are many counts of this clonotype. The chain combines TRBV20-1 with TRBJ1-2; perhaps TRBD1 as D (6 bases). The germline CDR1 and CDR2 sequences are DFQATT and SNEGSKA (reference sequence). V lost 6 bases and J 4 bases, leaving 12 bases between the germline ends. This CDR3 spans 12 amino acids. The CDR3 protein is CSAEGGRYGYTF. The CDR3 bases are TGCAGTGCAGAAGGGGGACGCTATGGCTACACCTTC.

This clonotype was detected a few times. This chain joins TRBV10-3 and TRBJ2-7; no definite D call. In germline, CDR1 is ENHRY, CDR2 SYGVKD. The CDR3 has 13 amino acids. Trimming left V 4 bases short and J 3 bases short, with 10 bases between. CDR3 sequence: CAISAETFYEQYF. DNA for the CDR3: TGTGCCATCAGTGCGGAGACCTTCTACGAGCAGTACTTC.

This clonotype was seen only a few times. This chain connects TRBV5-1 to TRBJ2-1; TRBD1 matches 8 bases. The CDR3 is made up of 13 amino acids. Trimming at V came to 4 bases and at J to 6 bases, leaving 3 bases not matched to a gene. In germline, CDR1 is SGHRS, CDR2 YFSETQ. The CDR3 DNA reads TGCGCCAGCAGCAGACAGGGGCTCAATGAGCAGTTCTTC. Translating gives CASSRQGLNEQFF.

This clonotype was seen at least ten times. The V call is TRBV4-1, the J call TRBJ1-5; D unclear. Germline V gene lookup returns CDR1 MGHRA and CDR2 YSYEKL. The CDR3 has 15 residues. V was clipped by 3 bases and J by 0 bases, with 9 bases between them. CDR3 region: CASSQGHFSNQPQHF. As DNA, the CDR3 is TGCGCCAGCAGCCAGGGCCATTTTAGCAATCAGCCCCAGCATTTT.

The chain has TRBV24-1 and TRBJ2-3; the match to TRBD1 covers 8 bases. Germline V gene data show CDR1 as KGHDR and CDR2 as SFDVKD. J gave up 2 bases and V 3 bases, and 6 bases lay outside the gene matches. CDR3 size: 16 residues. The chain's CDR3 is CATSDQGAEITDTQYF. Here the CDR3 DNA reads TGTGCCACCAGTGATCAGGGGGCAGAAATCACAGATACGCAGTATTTT.

The gene calls are TRBV5-1 and TRBJ1-2; unclear D gene. The CDR3 consists of 15 residues. V lost 0 bases, J lost 7 bases, and 16 bases lay in between. Germline-derived CDR1 and CDR2 are SGHRS and YFSETQ. The CDR3 spells CASSLGAGLGSGYTF. For the CDR3, the DNA is TGCGCCAGCAGCTTGGGGGCAGGCCTAGGAAGTGGCTACACCTTC.

The table lists this clonotype with many counts. A read error may account for a junction end that differs from germline. This sequence joins TRBV5-1 and TRBJ2-7; tentatively, D is TRBD1 (5 bases). This CDR3 has 12 amino acids. Germline V CDR1 and CDR2: SGHRS, YFSETQ. Written as DNA, the CDR3 is TGCGCCAGCAGCTCGAAAGGGATTCAAGGGGTCTTC. Its protein product is CASSSKGIQGVF.

This clonotype was detected many times. The V and J genes are TRBV13 and TRBJ1-5; D ambiguous. The CDR3 loop spans 15 amino acids. V was shortened by 3 bases and J by 0 bases, with 9 bases between the two germline ends. CDR1 is PRHDT and CDR2 is FYEKMQ in the germline V gene (reference sequence). The CDR3 loop is CASSLKGYSNQPQHF. The CDR3 DNA reads as TGTGCCAGCAGCTTGAAAGGTTATAGCAATCAGCCCCAGCATTTT.

This clonotype was found many times. The chain joins TRBV20-1 to TRBJ2-4; no reliable D call. The V gene lost 3 bases and the J gene lost 0 bases, with 9 bases spanning the gap. In germline, CDR1 is DFQATT, CDR2 SNEGSKA (reference sequence). This CDR3 contains 14 residues. CDR3 DNA sequence: TGCAGTGCTAGCTCCCTACTAGCCAAAAACATTCAGTACTTC. Translating gives CSASSLLAKNIQYF.